The present entry profiles one TCR beta chain with its context. What this receptor recognizes is not known. No base-level quality is on record; no much larger clone is a single base apart. Via the germline V gene (reference sequence), CDR1 is SEHNR and CDR2 FQNEAQ. The V and J ends are trimmed by 2 bases and 2 bases, leaving 10 bases between them. From the cysteine through the phenylalanine, the CDR3 covers 14 amino acids. Solely the CDR3 DNA is kept, with 42 bases framed from the first base. This record comes from a study of T cells in Graves' hyperthyroidism and ophthalmopathy (dated by TCRdb to about 2019). About the investigation overall: Peripheral blood was collected at initial diagnosis, before any treatment. The 100 or so discovery patients were randomly divided into training and test sets at a 7:3 ratio. Following sampling, methimazole starting at 30 mg daily was given to hyperthyroidism patients, and high-dose intravenous methylprednisolone was given to ophthalmopathy patients. Prospective prediction of ophthalmopathy was tested in an independent validation cohort consisting of fewer than 20 hyperthyroidism patients and around 16 patients who later progressed to ophthalmopathy. Thyroid tissue and blood T-cell repertoires from roughly 6 Graves' hyperthyroidism patients were also compared in the study. TCR Vbeta CDR3 sequencing of some 140 peripheral blood samples (under 45 ophthalmopathy, 75 to 80 hyperthyroidism and approximately 17 progressor patients) is reported in the paper. To identify distinguishing TCR V-J signatures, a discovery cohort of 90 to 100 patients was used, comprising 43 with Graves' ophthalmopathy and around 60 with stable Graves' hyperthyroidism.

Amplification of TCR beta CDR3 regions was carried out from RNA transcripts. A first-round RT-PCR of the TCR CDR3 used the HTBI primer set with the Qiagen OneStep RT-PCR kit. The libraries were constructed in a second round of multiplex PCR and then size-selected and purified. The libraries were sequenced on an Illumina HiSeq2000 using paired-end 100 bp reads. The original methods were these. Raw data were processed with SOAPnuke, discarding reads with adapters, uncalled bases, mean Phred below 15, or no exact constant-primer or identifier match. High-quality paired reads were merged with COPE v1.2.5, and unique nucleotide sequences were defined as clonotypes. Clonotypes were aligned to IMGT TRBV, TRBD and TRBJ reference segments using MiTCR v1.1. Only V-J combinations with frequency above 0.0001, covering about 99% of repertoires, were analysed. A TCS score was defined as the ratio of F50 (clonal expansion) to E x V (chaos), with BLOSUM62-based TCRdist applied between CDR3 peptides within each V-J. Welch's t-statistics and random forest reduced roughly 540 V-J features to some 14, which were used in a naive Bayes classifier (R e1071). TCRdb reprocessed the public reads (quality trimming at Q25 with fastp, clone calling with MiXCR) and kept in-frame beta chains. Each record represents a unique CDR3 protein, reported with the most common genes and DNA among its rows. It is TCRdb's table, rather than the study itself, that gives the V and J calls and clone size. In all, the sample holds roughly 500,000 distinct CDR3 sequences, and 14% of those were seen once. The ten top clones hold almost 6% of the sample.

Hyperthyroidism patients were newly diagnosed, had a disease duration of under 2 months, and were aged 18 to 65 years. Exclusion was applied to patients with uncontrolled infections, other autoimmune diseases, pregnancy or lactation. Clinical symptoms, serum thyroxine and TRAb, thyroid ultrasound, and orbital computed tomography formed the basis for the diagnoses. For progressor patients, blood was drawn at the first diagnosis of hyperthyroidism, before any ophthalmopathy symptoms had appeared. PBMCs were separated from 10 ml of fresh peripheral blood using Ficoll-Paque density gradient centrifugation. Progressor patients were first diagnosed with Graves' hyperthyroidism and then developed ophthalmopathy during follow-up. Trizol reagent was used to extract total RNA, and RNA quality was then checked on an Agilent 2100 Bioanalyzer. The investigation overall reported the following: In validation, the model predicted progression to ophthalmopathy with roughly 70% sensitivity and around 72% specificity, a median of about six months before onset. Ophthalmopathy was separated from stable hyperthyroidism by a 13 V-J signature model, with 85% to 90% sensitivity and 81% to 82% specificity obtained in cross-validation and 80%/75% obtained in testing. Most expanded thyroid clonotypes (frequency above 0.001) were also detected in blood, a finding suggesting that blood repertoires may reflect thyroid immune responses. No statistical method was used to set the sample size in advance, and investigators knew the group allocation.

This TCR came from a woman aged 25-40 years with Graves' hyperthyroidism that later progressed to Graves' ophthalmopathy. This receptor chain uses TRBV7-9 and TRBJ2-7; confidence is insufficient to name the D gene. The sample consisted of blood. The nucleotides are TGTGCCAGCAGCTTACTACCCGGACCCTACGAGCAGTACTTC. This yields the protein CASSLLPGPYEQYF.